These 4 T cell receptor beta chains were all obtained from the same sample, sequenced in a study of blood T cell repertoires in COVID-19. Clones were read by immunoSEQ multiplex PCR, and TCRdb kept only the in-frame ones, dropping some. The sample yields approximately 150,000 clones, about 91% seen once. The material sequenced was peripheral blood. These receptors were taken from a woman in her forties or fifties with acute or convalescent COVID-19.

As DNA, the CDR3 is TGCGCCAGCAGCCCGGAGGCTAGCGCCCCGGATACGCAGTATTTT. This gives the protein CASSPEASAPDTQYF. The chain employs TRBV5-1 and TRBJ2-3, with D possibly TRBD2 on 6 matching bases. Trimming removed 4 bases at V and 6 bases at J, with 18 bases between. Per germline, CDR1 SGHRS and CDR2 YFSETQ. This CDR3 is built from 15 residues.

The V call is TRBV30, the J call TRBJ1-1; weak D call: TRBD1 (5 bases). Germline CDR1 is GTSNPN and CDR2 is SVGIG (reference sequence). CDR3 size: 11 residues. Trimming left V 0 bases short and J 8 bases short, with 7 bases between. CDR3 sequence reads: CAWSVKGEAFF. The CDR3 DNA sequence: TGTGCCTGGAGTGTAAAGGGGGAAGCTTTCTTT.

The rearrangement joins TRBV7-3 to TRBJ2-1; 8 bases map to TRBD1. CDR1 SGHTA and CDR2 FQGTGA come from the germline V gene. The junction had 6 bases not matched to a gene; V was cut back by 5 bases and J by 3 bases. This CDR3 is 15 amino acids long. Written as DNA, the CDR3 is TGTGCCAGCAGCCCTGGACAGGGTTTCTACAATGAGCAGTTCTTC. This encodes CASSPGQGFYNEQFF.

The CDR3: CASSPRQVDQPQHF. The CDR3, as DNA: TGTGCCAGTAGTCCTAGACAGGTGGATCAGCCCCAGCATTTT. This rearrangement joins TRBV19 to TRBJ1-5; possibly TRBD1 for D (6 bases). The CDR3 has 14 amino acids. The V gene lost 5 bases and the J gene lost 5 bases, with 13 bases spanning the gap. Germline lookup yields CDR1 LNHDA and CDR2 SQIVND (reference sequence).